This T cell receptor (beta chain) was recorded in a study of identical twins. General study results and limits: Researchers reported weaker excess twin sharing in beta out-of-frame sequences. Findings came from cross-sectional statistics, without long-term follow-up of donors.

This clonotype was observed a few times. Its antigen is not identified. A universal primer site came from template switching; cDNA carried unique molecular identifiers. Using its own MiXCR run on the 5' RACE reads, TCRdb lists one record per CDR3 protein. The sample shows around 1.7 million distinct CDR3 sequences, 25% to 35% of them seen only once. This CDR3 region has 13 residues. The germline V gene has CDR1 MDHEN and CDR2 SYDVKM. V was pared by 5 bases and J by 14 bases, with 11 bases of the junction left unmatched. Sequenced input: cord blood. This clonotype was sampled from a newborn girl in good health. The rearrangement joins TRBV28 to TRBJ2-4; 8 bases are a match to TRBD2. CDR3 sequence (DNA): TGTGCCAGCAGTGTACCGCGGGAGGCCCTTGAGTACTTC. Amino acids: CASSVPREALEYF.